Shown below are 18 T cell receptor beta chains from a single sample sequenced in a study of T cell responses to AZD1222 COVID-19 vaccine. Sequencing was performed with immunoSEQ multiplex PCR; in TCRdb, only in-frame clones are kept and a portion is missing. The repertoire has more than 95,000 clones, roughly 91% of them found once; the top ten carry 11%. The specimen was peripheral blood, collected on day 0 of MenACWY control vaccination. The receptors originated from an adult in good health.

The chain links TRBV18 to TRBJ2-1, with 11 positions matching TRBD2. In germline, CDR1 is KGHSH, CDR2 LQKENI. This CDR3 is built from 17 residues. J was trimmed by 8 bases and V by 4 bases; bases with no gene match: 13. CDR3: CASSLPLAGGPSYEQFF. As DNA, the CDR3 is TGTGCCAGCTCACTACCATTAGCGGGAGGGCCTAGCTATGAGCAGTTCTTC.

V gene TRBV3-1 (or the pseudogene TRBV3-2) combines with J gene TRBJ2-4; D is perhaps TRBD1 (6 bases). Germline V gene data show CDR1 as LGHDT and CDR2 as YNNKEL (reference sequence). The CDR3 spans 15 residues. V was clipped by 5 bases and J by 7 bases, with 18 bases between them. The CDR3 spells CASSNGPGHGNIQYF. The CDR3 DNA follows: TGTGCCAGCAGCAACGGACCGGGACACGGCAACATTCAGTACTTC.

The CDR3 sequence is CASGRDSLSSYNSPLHF. The CDR3 coding sequence is TGTGCCAGCGGACGGGACAGCCTTAGCTCCTATAATTCACCCCTCCACTTT. This chain uses TRBV21-1 with TRBJ1-6; the table's D call TRBD1 went unverified against the DNA. TRBV21-1 corresponds to a pseudogene. CDR3 size: 17 residues.

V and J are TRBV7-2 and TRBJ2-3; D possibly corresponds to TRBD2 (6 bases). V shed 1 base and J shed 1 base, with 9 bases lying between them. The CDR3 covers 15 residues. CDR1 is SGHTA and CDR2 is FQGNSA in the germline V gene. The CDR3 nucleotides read TGTGCCAGCAGCTTAGGGCGGGGCGGCACAGATACGCAGTATTTT. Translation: CASSLGRGGTDTQYF. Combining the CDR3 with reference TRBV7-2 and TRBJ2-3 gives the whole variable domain GAGVSQSPSNKVTEKGKDVELRCDPISGHTALYWYRQSLGQGLEFLIYFQGNSAPDKSGLPSDRFSAERTGGSVSTLTIQRTQQEDSAVYLCASSLGRGGTDTQYFGPGTRLTVL.

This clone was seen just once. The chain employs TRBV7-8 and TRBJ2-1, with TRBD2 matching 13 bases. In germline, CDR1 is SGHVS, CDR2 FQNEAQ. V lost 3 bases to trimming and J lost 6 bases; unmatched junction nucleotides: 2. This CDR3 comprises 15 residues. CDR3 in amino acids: CASSFRLAGGNEQFF. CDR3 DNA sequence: TGTGCCAGCAGCTTCAGACTAGCGGGAGGCAATGAGCAGTTCTTC.

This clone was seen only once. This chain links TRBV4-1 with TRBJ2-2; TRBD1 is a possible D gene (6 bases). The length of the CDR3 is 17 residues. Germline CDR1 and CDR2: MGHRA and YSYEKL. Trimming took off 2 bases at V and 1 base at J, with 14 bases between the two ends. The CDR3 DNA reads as TGCGCCAGCAGCCAACATCGGGACAAGTGGAACACCGGGGAGCTGTTTTTT. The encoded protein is CASSQHRDKWNTGELFF.

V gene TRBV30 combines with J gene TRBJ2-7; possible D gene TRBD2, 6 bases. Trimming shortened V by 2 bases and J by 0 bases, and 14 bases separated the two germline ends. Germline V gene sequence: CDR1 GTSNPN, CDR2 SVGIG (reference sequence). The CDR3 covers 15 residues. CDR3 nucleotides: TGTGCCTGGAGTTCGGGAGCCCACAGCTCCTACGAGCAGTACTTC. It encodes CAWSSGAHSSYEQYF.

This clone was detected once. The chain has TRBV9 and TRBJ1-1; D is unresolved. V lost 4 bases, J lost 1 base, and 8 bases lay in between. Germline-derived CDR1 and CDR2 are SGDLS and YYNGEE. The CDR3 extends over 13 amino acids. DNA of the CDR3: TGTGCCAGCAGCAGGACGGGGAACACTGAAGCTTTCTTT. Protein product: CASSRTGNTEAFF.

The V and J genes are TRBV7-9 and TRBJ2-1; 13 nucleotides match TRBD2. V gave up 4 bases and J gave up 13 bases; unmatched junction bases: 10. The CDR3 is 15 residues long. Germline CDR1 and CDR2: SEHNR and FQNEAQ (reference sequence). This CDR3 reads CASSYGLAGEAKQFF. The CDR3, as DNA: TGTGCCAGCAGCTACGGACTAGCGGGAGAGGCTAAACAGTTCTTC.

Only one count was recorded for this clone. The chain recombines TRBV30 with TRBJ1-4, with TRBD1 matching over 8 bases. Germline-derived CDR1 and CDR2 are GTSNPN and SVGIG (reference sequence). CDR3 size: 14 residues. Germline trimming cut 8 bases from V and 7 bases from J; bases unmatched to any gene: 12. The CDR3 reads CAGGPGGIGEKLFF. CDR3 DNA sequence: TGTGCCGGGGGGCCAGGGGGCATTGGTGAAAAACTGTTTTTT. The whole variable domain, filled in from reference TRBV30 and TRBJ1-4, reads SQTIHQWPATLVQPVGSPLSLECTVEGTSNPNLYWYRQAAGRGLQLLFYSVGIGQISSEVPQNLSASRPQDRQFILSSKKLLLSDSGFYLCAGGPGGIGEKLFFGSGTQLSVL.

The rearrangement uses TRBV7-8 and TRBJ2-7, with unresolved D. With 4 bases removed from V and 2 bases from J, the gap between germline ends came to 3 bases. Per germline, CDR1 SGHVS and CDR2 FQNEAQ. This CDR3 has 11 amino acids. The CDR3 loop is CASSSAYEQYF. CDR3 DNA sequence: TGTGCCAGCAGCTCGGCCTACGAGCAGTACTTC. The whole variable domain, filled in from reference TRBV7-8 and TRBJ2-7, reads GAGVSQSPRYKVAKRGQDVALRCDPISGHVSLFWYQQALGQGPEFLTYFQNEAQLDKSGLPSDRFFAERPEGSVSTLKIQRTQQEDSAVYLCASSSAYEQYFGPGTRLTVT.

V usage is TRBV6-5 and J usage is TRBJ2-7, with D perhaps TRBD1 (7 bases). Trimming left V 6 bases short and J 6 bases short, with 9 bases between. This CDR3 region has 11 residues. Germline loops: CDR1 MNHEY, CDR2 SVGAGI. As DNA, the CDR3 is TGTGCCAGCAGCCAGGGGGGCGAGCAGTACTTC. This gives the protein CASSQGGEQYF.

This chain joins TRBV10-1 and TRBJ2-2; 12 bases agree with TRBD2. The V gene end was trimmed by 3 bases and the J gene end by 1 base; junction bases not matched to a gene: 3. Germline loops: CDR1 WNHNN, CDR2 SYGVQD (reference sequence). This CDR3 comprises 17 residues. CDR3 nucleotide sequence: TGCGCCAGCAGTGAAGGGACTAGCGGGCTGAACACCGGGGAGCTGTTTTTT. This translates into CASSEGTSGLNTGELFF.

CDR3 sequence: CASSQVDRGPYEQYF. The CDR3 nucleotides read TGCGCCAGCAGCCAAGTAGACAGGGGGCCCTACGAGCAGTACTTC. The rearrangement uses TRBV4-1 and TRBJ2-7; TRBD1 matches at 10 bases. The CDR3 loop spans 15 amino acids. Germline V gives CDR1 MGHRA, CDR2 YSYEKL. V was pared by 1 base and J by 2 bases, with 2 bases of the junction left unmatched.

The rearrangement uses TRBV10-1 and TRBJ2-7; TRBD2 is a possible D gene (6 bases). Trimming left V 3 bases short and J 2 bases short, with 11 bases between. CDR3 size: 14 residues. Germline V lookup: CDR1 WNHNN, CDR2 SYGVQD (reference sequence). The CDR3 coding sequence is TGCGCCAGCAGTGATGGCGGACTACCCTACGAGCAGTACTTC. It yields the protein CASSDGGLPYEQYF.

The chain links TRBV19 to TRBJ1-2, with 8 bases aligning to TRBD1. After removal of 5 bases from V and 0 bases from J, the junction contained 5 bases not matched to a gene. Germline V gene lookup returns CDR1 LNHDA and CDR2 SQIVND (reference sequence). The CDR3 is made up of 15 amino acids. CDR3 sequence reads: CASSSTGVTNYGYTF. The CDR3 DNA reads TGTGCCAGTAGTTCGACAGGGGTTACTAACTATGGCTACACCTTC.

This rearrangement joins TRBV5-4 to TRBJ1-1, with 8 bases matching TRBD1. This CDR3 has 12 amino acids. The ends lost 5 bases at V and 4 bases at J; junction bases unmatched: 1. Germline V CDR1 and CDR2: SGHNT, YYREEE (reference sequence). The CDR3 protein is CASRTGATEAFF. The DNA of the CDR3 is TGTGCCAGCAGGACAGGGGCCACTGAAGCTTTCTTT.

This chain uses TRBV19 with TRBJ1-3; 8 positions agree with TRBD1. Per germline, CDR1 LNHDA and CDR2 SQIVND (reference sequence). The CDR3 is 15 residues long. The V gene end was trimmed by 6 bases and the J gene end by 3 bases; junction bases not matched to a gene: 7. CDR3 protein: CASSSGGAGGNTIYF. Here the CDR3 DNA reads TGTGCCAGTAGCTCAGGGGGCGCCGGTGGAAACACCATATATTTT. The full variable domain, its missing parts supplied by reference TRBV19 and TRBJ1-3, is DGGITQSPKYLFRKEGQNVTLSCEQNLNHDAMYWYRQDPGQGLRLIYYSQIVNDFQKGDIAEGYSVSREKKESFPLTVTSAQKNPTAFYLCASSSGGAGGNTIYFGEGSWLTVV.